This T cell receptor beta chain was identified during a study of cytomegalovirus exposure and HLA in healthy donors. Overall study context: Inside one of the first data releases sat about 85 million unique TCRs taken from HLA-typed donors. Assignment to the Caucasian-associated ancestry cluster applied to over 70% of the approximately 400 genotyped donors.

This CDR3 region has 13 residues. Germline lookup yields CDR1 SGHNT and CDR2 YYREEE (reference sequence). V was trimmed by 0 bases and J by 0 bases, leaving 4 bases between them. Study-level findings and limits: A later analysis linked a missense DCLRE1C variant to TCR beta V- and J-gene trimming. As was reported, the HLA-A and HLA-B alleles of most subjects were accurately predicted from TCR beta sequences.

Primers: 60 Vbeta forward and 13 Jbeta reverse. Libraries were prepared by immunoSEQ multiplex PCR; TCRdb keeps only in-frame clonotypes and omits some of them. The sample includes some 200,000 clones, approximately 84% of them seen just once. Comment on this clone: Its matching antigen is unknown.

Sequencing was performed on PBMCs. This clonotype originated in a female donor in good health and CMV-seronegative. The chain combines TRBV5-4 with TRBJ2-7; no definite D call. CDR3: CASSLDYSYEQYF. The CDR3 bases are TGTGCCAGCAGCTTGGATTACTCCTACGAGCAGTACTTC.